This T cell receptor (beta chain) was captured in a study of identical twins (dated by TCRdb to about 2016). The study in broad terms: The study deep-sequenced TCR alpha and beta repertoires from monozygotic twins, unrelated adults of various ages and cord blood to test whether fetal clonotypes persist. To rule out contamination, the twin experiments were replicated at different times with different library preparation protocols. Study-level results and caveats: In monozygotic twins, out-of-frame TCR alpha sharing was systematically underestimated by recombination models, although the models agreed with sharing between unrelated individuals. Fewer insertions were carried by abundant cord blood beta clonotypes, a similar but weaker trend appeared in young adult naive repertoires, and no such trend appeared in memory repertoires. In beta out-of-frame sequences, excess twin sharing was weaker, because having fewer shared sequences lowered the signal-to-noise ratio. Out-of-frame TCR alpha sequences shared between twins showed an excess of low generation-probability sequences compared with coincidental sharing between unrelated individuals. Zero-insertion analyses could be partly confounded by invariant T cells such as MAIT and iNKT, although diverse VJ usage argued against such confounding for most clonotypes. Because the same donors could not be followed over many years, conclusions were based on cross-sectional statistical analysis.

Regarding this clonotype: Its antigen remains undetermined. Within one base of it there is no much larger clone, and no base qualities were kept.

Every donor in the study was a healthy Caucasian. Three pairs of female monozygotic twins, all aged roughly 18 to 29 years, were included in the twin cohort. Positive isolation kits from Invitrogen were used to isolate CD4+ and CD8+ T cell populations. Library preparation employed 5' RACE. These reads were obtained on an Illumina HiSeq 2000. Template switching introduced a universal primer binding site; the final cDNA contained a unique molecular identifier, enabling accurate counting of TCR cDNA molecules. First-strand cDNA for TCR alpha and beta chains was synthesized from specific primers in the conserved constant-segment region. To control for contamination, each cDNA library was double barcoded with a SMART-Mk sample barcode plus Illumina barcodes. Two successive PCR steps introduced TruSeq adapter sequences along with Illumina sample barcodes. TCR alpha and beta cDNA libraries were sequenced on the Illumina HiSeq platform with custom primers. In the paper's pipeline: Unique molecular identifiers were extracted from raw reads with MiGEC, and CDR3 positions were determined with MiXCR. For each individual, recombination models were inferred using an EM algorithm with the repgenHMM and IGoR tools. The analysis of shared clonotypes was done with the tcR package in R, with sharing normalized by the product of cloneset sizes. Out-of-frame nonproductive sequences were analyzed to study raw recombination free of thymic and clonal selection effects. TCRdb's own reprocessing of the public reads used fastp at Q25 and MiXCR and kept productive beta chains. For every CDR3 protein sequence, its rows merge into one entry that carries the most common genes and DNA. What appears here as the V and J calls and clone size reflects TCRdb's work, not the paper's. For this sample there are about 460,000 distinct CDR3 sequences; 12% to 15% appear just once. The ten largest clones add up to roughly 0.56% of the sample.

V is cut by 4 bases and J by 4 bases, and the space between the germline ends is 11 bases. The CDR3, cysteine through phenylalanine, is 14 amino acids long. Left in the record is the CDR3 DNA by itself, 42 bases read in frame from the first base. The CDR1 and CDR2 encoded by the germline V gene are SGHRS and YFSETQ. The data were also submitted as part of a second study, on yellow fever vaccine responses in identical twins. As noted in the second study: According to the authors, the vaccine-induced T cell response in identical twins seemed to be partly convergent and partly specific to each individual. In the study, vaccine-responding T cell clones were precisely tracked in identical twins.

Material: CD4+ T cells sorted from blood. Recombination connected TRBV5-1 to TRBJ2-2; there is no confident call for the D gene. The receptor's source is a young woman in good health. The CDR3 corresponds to CASSLDGFTGELFF. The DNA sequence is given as TGCGCCAGCAGCCTCGACGGGTTCACCGGGGAGCTGTTTTTT. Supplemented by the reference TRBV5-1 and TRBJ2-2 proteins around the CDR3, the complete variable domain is KAGVTQTPRYLIKTRGQQVTLSCSPISGHRSVSWYQQTPGQGLQFLFEYFSETQRNKGNFPGRFSGRQFSNSRSEMNVSTLELGDSALYLCASSLDGFTGELFFGEGSRLTVL.